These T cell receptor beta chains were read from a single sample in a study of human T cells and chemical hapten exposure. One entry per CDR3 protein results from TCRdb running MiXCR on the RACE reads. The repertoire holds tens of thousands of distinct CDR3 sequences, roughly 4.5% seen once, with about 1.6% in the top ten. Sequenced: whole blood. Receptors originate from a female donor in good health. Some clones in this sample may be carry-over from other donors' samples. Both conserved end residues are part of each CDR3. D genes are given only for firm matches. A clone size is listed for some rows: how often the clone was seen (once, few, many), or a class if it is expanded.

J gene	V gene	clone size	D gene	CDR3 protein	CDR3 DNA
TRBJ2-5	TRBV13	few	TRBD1	CASSGYTGTGEETQYF	TGTGCCAGCAGCGGATACACCGGGACAGGGGAAGAGACCCAGTACTTC
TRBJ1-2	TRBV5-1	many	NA	CASSLGQSIVYGYTF	TGCGCCAGCAGCTTGGGGCAGTCTATAGTATATGGCTACACCTTC
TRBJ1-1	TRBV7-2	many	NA	CASSLVPGNTEAFF	TGTGCCAGCAGCTTAGTTCCGGGGAACACTGAAGCTTTCTTT
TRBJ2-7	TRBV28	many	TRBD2	CASSPGGAGTSYEQYF	TGTGCCAGCAGCCCCGGCGGAGCGGGGACGTCCTACGAGCAGTACTTC
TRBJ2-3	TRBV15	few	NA	CATSRGTADTQYF	TGTGCCACCAGCAGAGGGACCGCAGATACGCAGTATTTT
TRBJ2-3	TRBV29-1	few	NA	CSVESVLSTDTQYF	TGCAGCGTTGAATCAGTGTTAAGCACAGATACGCAGTATTTT
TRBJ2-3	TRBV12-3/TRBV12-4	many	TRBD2	CASSLEAGGTDTQYF	TGTGCCAGCAGTTTAGAAGCGGGGGGCACAGATACGCAGTATTTT
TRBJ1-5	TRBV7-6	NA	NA	CASSETFAQPQHF	TGTGCCAGCAGCGAGACATTCGCTCAGCCCCAGCATTTT
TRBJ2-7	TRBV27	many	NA	CASRINRDAYEQYF	TGTGCCAGCAGGATAAACAGAGATGCCTACGAGCAGTACTTC
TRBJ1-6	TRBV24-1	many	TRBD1	CATTPRDRANSPLHF	TGTGCCACTACGCCCCGGGACAGGGCTAATTCACCCCTCCACTTT
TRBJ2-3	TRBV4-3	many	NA	CASSRTGDSGSTDTQYF	TGCGCCAGCAGCCGAACAGGGGACTCAGGGAGCACAGATACGCAGTATTTT
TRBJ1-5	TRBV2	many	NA	CASSENRAANQPQHF	TGTGCCAGCAGTGAAAACAGGGCCGCGAATCAGCCCCAGCATTTT
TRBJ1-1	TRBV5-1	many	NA	CASRTGGATYTEAFF	TGCGCCAGCAGAACCGGAGGGGCAACTTACACTGAAGCTTTCTTT
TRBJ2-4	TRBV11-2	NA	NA	CASSLQQGAKNIQYF	TGTGCCAGCAGTTTACAACAGGGAGCCAAAAACATTCAGTACTTC
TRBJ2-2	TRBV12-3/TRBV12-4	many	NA	CASSPGLVGELFF	TGTGCCAGCAGCCCGGGACTCGTCGGGGAGCTGTTTTTT
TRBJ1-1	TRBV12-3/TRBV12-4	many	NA	CASSIYGTPKAFF	TGTGCCAGCAGTATATACGGGACTCCTAAAGCTTTCTTT
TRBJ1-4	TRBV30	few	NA	CAWRTQDEKLFF	TGTGCCTGGAGGACGCAGGATGAAAAACTGTTTTTT
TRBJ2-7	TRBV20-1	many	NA	CSAKRWTGYEQYF	TGCAGTGCTAAAAGGTGGACGGGTTACGAGCAGTACTTC
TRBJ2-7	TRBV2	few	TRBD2	CASSERGGITYEQYF	TGTGCCAGCAGTGAACGCGGGGGGATAACCTACGAGCAGTACTTC
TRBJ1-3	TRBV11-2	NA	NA	CASSLSDSSYPVGNTIYF	TGTGCCAGCAGCTTGTCCGACAGTTCGTACCCCGTTGGAAACACCATATATTTT
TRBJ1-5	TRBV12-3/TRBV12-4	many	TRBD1	CASSSQGGRSQPQHF	TGTGCCAGCAGCTCACAGGGGGGGAGAAGTCAGCCCCAGCATTTT
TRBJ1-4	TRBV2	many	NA	CASSVNEKLFF	TGTGCCAGCAGTGTGAATGAAAAACTGTTTTTT
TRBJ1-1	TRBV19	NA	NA	CASRLSGAGWSTEAFF	TGTGCCAGTAGATTATCGGGGGCGGGATGGTCCACTGAAGCTTTCTTT
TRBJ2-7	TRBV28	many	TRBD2	CASSLLAGDVYEQYF	TGTGCCAGCAGTCTACTAGCGGGGGACGTCTACGAGCAGTACTTC
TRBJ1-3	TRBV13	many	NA	CASTGPGSGNTIYF	TGTGCCAGCACCGGGCCGGGCTCTGGAAACACCATATATTTT
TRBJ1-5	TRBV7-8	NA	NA	CASSRGFNSNQPQHF	TGTGCCAGCAGCCGAGGTTTTAACAGCAATCAGCCCCAGCATTTT
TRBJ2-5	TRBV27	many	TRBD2	CASSIAGGETQYF	TGTGCCAGCAGTATAGCGGGGGGTGAGACCCAGTACTTC
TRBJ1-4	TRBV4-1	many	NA	CASSQWTVSNEKLFF	TGCGCCAGCAGCCAATGGACGGTTTCTAATGAAAAACTGTTTTTT
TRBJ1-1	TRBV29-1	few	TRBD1	CSADRAWDTEAFF	TGCAGCGCGGACAGGGCATGGGACACTGAAGCTTTCTTT
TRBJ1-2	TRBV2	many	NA	CANTFGAGLTNYGYTF	TGTGCCAATACTTTTGGGGCAGGACTTACTAACTATGGCTACACCTTC
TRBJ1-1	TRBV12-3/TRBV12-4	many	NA	CASSPYTNKNTEAFF	TGTGCCAGCAGTCCCTACACAAATAAGAACACTGAAGCTTTCTTT
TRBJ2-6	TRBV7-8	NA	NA	CASSKDSYSGANVLTF	TGTGCCAGCAGTAAAGACTCTTACTCTGGGGCCAACGTCCTGACTTTC
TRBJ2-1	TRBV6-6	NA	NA	CASSYSTVYNEQFF	TGTGCCAGCAGTTACTCGACAGTCTACAATGAGCAGTTCTTC
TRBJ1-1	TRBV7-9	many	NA	CASSSEGRGGRVEAFF	TGTGCCAGCAGCTCGGAAGGACGTGGGGGGAGAGTAGAAGCTTTCTTT
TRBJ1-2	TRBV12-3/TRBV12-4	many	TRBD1	CASTRGQYNYGYTF	TGTGCCAGCACTAGGGGACAGTACAACTATGGCTACACCTTC
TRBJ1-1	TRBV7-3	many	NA	CASSLLGAGTEAFF	TGTGCCAGCAGCTTACTGGGGGCGGGCACTGAAGCTTTCTTT
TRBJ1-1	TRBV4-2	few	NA	CASSLLERQVTEAFF	TGTGCCAGCAGCCTGCTGGAAAGACAGGTCACTGAAGCTTTCTTT
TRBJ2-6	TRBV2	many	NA	CASTWDGHSGANVLTF	TGTGCCAGCACATGGGACGGCCACTCTGGGGCCAACGTCCTGACTTTC
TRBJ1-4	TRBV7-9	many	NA	CASSPLFATNEKLFF	TGTGCCAGCAGCCCCCTCTTTGCAACTAATGAAAAACTGTTTTTT
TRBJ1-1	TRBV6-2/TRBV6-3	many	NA	CASSYSQGNTEAFF	TGTGCCAGCAGTTACTCTCAGGGGAACACTGAAGCTTTCTTT
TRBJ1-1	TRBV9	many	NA	CASSVEVHTEAFF	TGTGCCAGCAGCGTAGAGGTGCACACTGAAGCTTTCTTT
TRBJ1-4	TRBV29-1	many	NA	CSVDWGPRADEKLFF	TGCAGCGTTGATTGGGGTCCCAGGGCCGATGAAAAACTGTTTTTT
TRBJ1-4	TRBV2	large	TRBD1	CASTGTGMKLFF	TGTGCCAGCACTGGGACAGGGATGAAACTGTTTTTT
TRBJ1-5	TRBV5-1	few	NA	CASSLEGGVNNQPQHF	TGCGCCAGCAGCTTGGAGGGCGGGGTTAACAATCAGCCCCAGCATTTT
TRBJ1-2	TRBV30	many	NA	CAWSLQGYGYTF	TGTGCCTGGAGCTTACAGGGCTATGGCTACACCTTC
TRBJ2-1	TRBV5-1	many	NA	CASSFAGTYNEQFF	TGCGCCAGCAGCTTCGCGGGAACTTACAATGAGCAGTTCTTC
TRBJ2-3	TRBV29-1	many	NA	CSVGVGLEGARYF	TGCAGCGTCGGAGTTGGACTAGAGGGGGCCCGGTATTTT
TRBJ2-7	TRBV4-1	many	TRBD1	CASSQDANRGLYEQYF	TGCGCCAGCAGCCAAGACGCCAACAGGGGCCTTTACGAGCAGTACTTC
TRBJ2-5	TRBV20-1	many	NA	CSAGAPLETQYF	TGCAGTGCTGGTGCCCCTCTTGAGACCCAGTACTTC
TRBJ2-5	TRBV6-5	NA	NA	CASSLAGLSTQYF	TGTGCCAGCAGTCTGGCAGGTCTTTCGACCCAGTACTTC
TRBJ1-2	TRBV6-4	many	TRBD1	CASSEQGAQNYGYTF	TGTGCCAGCAGTGAACAGGGGGCGCAGAACTATGGCTACACCTTC
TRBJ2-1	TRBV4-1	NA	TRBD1	CASSQDPGTGDYNEQFF	TGCGCCAGCAGCCAAGACCCAGGGACAGGGGACTACAATGAGCAGTTCTTC